Shown below are 12 T cell receptor beta chains from a single sample sequenced in a study of cytomegalovirus exposure and HLA in healthy donors (TCRdb year 2017). Libraries were built with the immunoSEQ multiplex PCR assay. What TCRdb holds here is the immuneACCESS table cut down to in-frame rearrangements. Part of the clones is not present; checked against another copy, under half of the missing clones reflect an unresolved V gene, and the others are unexplained. In all, the sample holds around 150,000 clones, and about 85% of those were seen once. The top ten constitute 2% to 2.5% of the sample. The sample taken for sequencing was PBMCs. The receptors were sampled from a man under 40 in good health and CMV-seropositive.

This clone was seen just once. The genes are TRBV6-6 and TRBJ2-7, with D perhaps matching TRBD1 (5 bases). Germline assignment: CDR1 MNHNY and CDR2 SVGAGI (reference sequence). This CDR3 region has 12 residues. V shed 6 bases and J shed 8 bases, with 14 bases lying between them. The CDR3 DNA is TGTGCCAGCAGCCAACAGGTTTCGAAGCAGTACTTC. Translation: CASSQQVSKQYF.

The rearrangement links TRBV5-1 to TRBJ2-3; 7 bases line up with TRBD2. This CDR3 spans 15 amino acids. V shed 4 bases and J 2 bases; nucleotides not matched to a gene: 7. Germline CDR1 is SGHRS and CDR2 is YFSETQ. The CDR3 is CASSQPAGNTDTQYF. The CDR3 DNA is TGCGCCAGCAGCCAACCAGCGGGGAACACAGATACGCAGTATTTT.

The chain is built from TRBV9 and TRBJ1-2, with 7 bases that match TRBD1. The trim removed 0 bases at V and 0 bases at J, leaving 8 bases unmatched. CDR3 length: 17 amino acids. From germline, CDR1 is SGDLS and CDR2 YYNGEE. This CDR3 is CASSVDISQGANYGYTF. CDR3 bases: TGTGCCAGCAGCGTAGATATAAGCCAGGGGGCTAACTATGGCTACACCTTC.

J is TRBJ2-1 and V is TRBV11-2; TRBD2 aligns across 8 bases. Trimming took 5 bases from V and 3 from J; bases not matched to a gene: 6. The CDR3 is made up of 15 amino acids. Germline CDR1 is SGHAT and CDR2 is FQNNGV. The CDR3 sequence: CASSHSGGFYNEQFF. CDR3 bases: TGTGCCAGCAGCCACAGCGGGGGATTCTACAATGAGCAGTTCTTC.

The chain carries TRBV7-2 and TRBJ1-6; 9 nucleotides align to TRBD1. J lost 10 bases, V lost 5 bases, and 6 bases had no gene match. The CDR3 is 14 residues long. In germline, CDR1 is SGHTA, CDR2 FQGNSA. CDR3 protein: CASSTGTGSSPLHF. DNA for the CDR3: TGTGCCAGCAGCACAGGGACAGGGAGCTCACCCCTCCACTTT.

As DNA, the CDR3 is TGTGCCAGCAGCCCAGTCTTTAGCACAGATACGCAGTATTTT. Its translation is CASSPVFSTDTQYF. The J gene is TRBJ2-3, the V gene TRBV9, with unresolved D. The CDR3 has 14 amino acids. Germline-derived CDR1 and CDR2 are SGDLS and YYNGEE. The V end was cut by 4 bases, the J end by 0 bases, with 9 bases between.

The V and J genes are TRBV21-1 and TRBJ2-4; TRBD1 reflects the table's D call only, with no check against the DNA. TRBV21-1 is listed as a pseudogene. This CDR3 region has 17 residues. CDR3 protein: CASSAHRKAVSKNIQYF. In DNA, the CDR3 is TGTGCCAGCAGCGCCCACAGGAAGGCGGTTTCCAAAAACATTCAGTACTTC.

This clone was observed a single time. The rearrangement uses TRBV19 and TRBJ2-1; no firm D call. Germline V gene data show CDR1 as LNHDA and CDR2 as SQIVND (reference sequence). This CDR3 contains 15 residues. Trimming stripped 1 base from V and 6 bases from J, with 13 bases between. CDR3 amino acids: CASSIGPSVVNEQFF. The CDR3, as DNA: TGTGCCAGTAGTATAGGCCCCTCGGTGGTCAATGAGCAGTTCTTC.

This chain connects TRBV2 to TRBJ1-5; 7 bases align to TRBD1. The V and J ends lost 6 bases and 9 bases, in that order; junction bases with no gene match: 11. Germline V gives CDR1 SNHLY, CDR2 FYNNEI. This CDR3 has 14 amino acids. CDR3 DNA: TGTGCCAGCAGCCTTAGACAGGGACCCCCGCCCCAGCATTTT. It is translated as CASSLRQGPPPQHF.

The chain recombines TRBV4-3 with TRBJ2-3, with a tentative D call TRBD1 (6 bases). This CDR3 is 14 amino acids long. V lost 5 bases, J lost 2 bases, and 11 bases lay in between. The V gene's germline CDR1 is LGHNA and CDR2 YSLEER. CDR3 in DNA: TGCGCCAGCAGCGGGGGACACGACACAGATACGCAGTATTTT. Protein: CASSGGHDTDTQYF.

The rearrangement uses TRBV28 and TRBJ1-1; no clear D. The CDR3 has 15 residues. V was pared by 5 bases and J by 11 bases, with 24 bases between. CDR1 is MDHEN and CDR2 is SYDVKM in the germline V gene. CDR3 residues: CASSPSSPILLRAFF. DNA of the CDR3: TGTGCCAGCAGTCCATCAAGTCCCATCCTACTACGGGCTTTCTTT.

The table lists this clone with a count of one. The J gene is TRBJ1-4, the V gene TRBV6-1; D perhaps matches TRBD1 (5 bases). Germline V gene lookup returns CDR1 MNHNS and CDR2 SASEGT. V gave up 7 bases and J gave up 8 bases, with 17 bases separating them. The CDR3 length is 14 residues. The CDR3 DNA reads as TGTGCCAGCAATTGGAGGCAGGGAGGCGAAAAACTGTTTTTT. It yields the protein CASNWRQGGEKLFF.